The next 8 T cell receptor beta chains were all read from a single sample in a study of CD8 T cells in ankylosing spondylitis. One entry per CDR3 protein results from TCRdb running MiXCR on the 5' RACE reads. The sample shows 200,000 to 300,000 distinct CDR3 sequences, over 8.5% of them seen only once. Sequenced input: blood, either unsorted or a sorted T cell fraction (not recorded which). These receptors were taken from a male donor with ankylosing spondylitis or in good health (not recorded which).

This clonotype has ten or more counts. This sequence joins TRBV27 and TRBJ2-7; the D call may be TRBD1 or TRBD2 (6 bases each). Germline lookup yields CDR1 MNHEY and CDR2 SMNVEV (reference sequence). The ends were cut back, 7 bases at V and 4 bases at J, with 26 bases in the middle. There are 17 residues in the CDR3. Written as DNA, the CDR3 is TGTGCCAGCAACCAAATAGGTCGCCAGCGGAGGGGGTACGAGCAGTACTTC. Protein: CASNQIGRQRRGYEQYF.

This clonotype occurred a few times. The CDR3 here is CASSPVGSDEQFF. DNA of the CDR3: TGTGCCAGCAGCCCAGTCGGATCGGATGAGCAGTTCTTC. The V call is TRBV7-9, the J call TRBJ2-1; no definite D call. CDR3 length: 13 residues. The germline CDR1 and CDR2 sequences are SEHNR and FQNEAQ (reference sequence). V was pared by 5 bases and J by 8 bases, with 13 bases between.

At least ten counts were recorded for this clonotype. The CDR3 DNA is TGCGCCAGCAGCCCCAGGACTAGCGGGCTATCCTACGAGCAGTACTTC. This encodes CASSPRTSGLSYEQYF. This chain connects TRBV5-1 to TRBJ2-7; 11 nucleotides align to TRBD2. There are 16 residues in the CDR3. After removal of 4 bases from V and 1 base from J, the junction contained 7 bases not matched to a gene. Germline loops: CDR1 SGHRS, CDR2 YFSETQ.

The CDR3 bases are TGTGCCAGCAGCTCAGTCCACCCTGAAGCTTTCTTT. Its translation is CASSSVHPEAFF. V and J are TRBV7-9 and TRBJ1-1; D gene uncertain. The CDR3 spans 12 residues. Germline assignment: CDR1 SEHNR and CDR2 FQNEAQ (reference sequence). V lost 4 bases to trimming and J lost 6 bases, with 9 bases between them.

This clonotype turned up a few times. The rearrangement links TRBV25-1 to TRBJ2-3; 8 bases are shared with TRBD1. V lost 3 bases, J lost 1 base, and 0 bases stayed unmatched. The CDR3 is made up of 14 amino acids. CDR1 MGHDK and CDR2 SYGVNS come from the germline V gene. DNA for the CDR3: TGTGCCAGCAGTGAGGGACAGGGCACAGATACGCAGTATTTT. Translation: CASSEGQGTDTQYF.

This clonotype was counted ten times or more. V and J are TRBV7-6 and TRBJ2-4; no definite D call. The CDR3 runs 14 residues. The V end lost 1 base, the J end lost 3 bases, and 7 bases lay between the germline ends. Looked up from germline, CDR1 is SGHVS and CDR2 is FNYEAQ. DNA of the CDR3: TGTGCCAGCAGCTTAGATGAGGTCAAAAACATTCAGTACTTC. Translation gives CASSLDEVKNIQYF.

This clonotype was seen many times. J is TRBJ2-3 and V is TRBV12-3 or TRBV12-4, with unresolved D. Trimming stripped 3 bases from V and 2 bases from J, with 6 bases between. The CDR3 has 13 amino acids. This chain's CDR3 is CASSFGHTDTQYF. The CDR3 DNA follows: TGTGCCAGCAGTTTTGGGCACACAGATACGCAGTATTTT.

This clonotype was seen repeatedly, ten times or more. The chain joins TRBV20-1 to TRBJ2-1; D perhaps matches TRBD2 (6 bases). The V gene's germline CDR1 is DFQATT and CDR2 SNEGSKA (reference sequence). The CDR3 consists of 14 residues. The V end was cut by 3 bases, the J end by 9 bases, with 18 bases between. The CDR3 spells CSASEAAGWVEQFF. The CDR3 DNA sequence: TGCAGTGCTAGCGAGGCGGCGGGGTGGGTTGAGCAGTTCTTC.